The 6 T cell receptor beta chains presented below share a single source sample, sequenced in a study. TCRdb reprocessed the RT-PCR reads via MiXCR and lists one record per CDR3 protein. The data hold more than 600,000 distinct CDR3 sequences, with approximately 14% observed a single time. The source material was memory CD4+ T cells from blood. These receptors were obtained from a female donor in good health, serving as a healthy control.

Ten or more counts support this clonotype. V and J are TRBV4-3 and TRBJ2-1; 9 nucleotides match TRBD2. This CDR3 region has 14 residues. The J segment lost 9 bases and the V segment lost 5 bases, leaving 8 bases of the junction unmatched. From germline, CDR1 is LGHNA and CDR2 YSLEER. The CDR3 is CASSISQAGGEQFF. As DNA, the CDR3 is TGCGCCAGCAGCATCAGTCAAGCGGGAGGTGAGCAGTTCTTC.

The chain recombines TRBV12-3 or TRBV12-4 with TRBJ1-2, with 7 positions matching TRBD1. The CDR3 totals 14 residues. The ends lost 7 bases at V and 7 bases at J; junction bases unmatched: 12. In nucleotides, the CDR3 is TGTGCCAGCACCGCGACAGGGCTCGCAACTGGCTACACCTTC. This codes for CASTATGLATGYTF.

This clonotype was detected only a few times. This chain joins TRBV4-1 and TRBJ2-4, with 8 bases aligning to TRBD1. The germline CDR1 and CDR2 sequences are MGHRA and YSYEKL. This CDR3 spans 15 amino acids. Unmatched junction bases numbered 6, after V lost 2 bases and J lost 6 bases. Written as DNA, the CDR3 is TGCGCCAGCAGCCAACTACAGGGGGTCGGAAACATTCAGTACTTC. This sequence encodes CASSQLQGVGNIQYF.

This clonotype was seen at least ten times. The chain combines TRBV20-1 with TRBJ2-3; 7 positions match TRBD1. From germline, CDR1 is DFQATT and CDR2 SNEGSKA (reference sequence). The CDR3 extends over 13 amino acids. V lost 5 bases and J lost 2; bases outside the gene matches: 4. This CDR3 is CSAWDSATDTQYF. DNA for the CDR3: TGCAGTGCTTGGGACAGCGCCACAGATACGCAGTATTTT.

V usage is TRBV20-1 and J usage is TRBJ2-3; D is undetermined. The CDR3 is made up of 15 amino acids. Germline V gene sequence: CDR1 DFQATT, CDR2 SNEGSKA (reference sequence). V shed 5 bases and J shed 0 bases, with 15 bases lying between them. The CDR3 region is CSAQLPEGSTDTQYF. CDR3 bases: TGCAGTGCTCAATTACCAGAAGGGAGCACAGATACGCAGTATTTT.

A few counts support this clonotype. This chain links TRBV9 with TRBJ2-2; D is undetermined. Germline V gene sequence: CDR1 SGDLS, CDR2 YYNGEE. The ends were cut back, 2 bases at V and 1 base at J, with 9 bases in the middle. The CDR3 runs to 15 residues. CDR3 residues: CASSVLSQNTGELFF. The CDR3 DNA is TGTGCCAGCAGCGTGCTGAGCCAGAACACCGGGGAGCTGTTTTTT.